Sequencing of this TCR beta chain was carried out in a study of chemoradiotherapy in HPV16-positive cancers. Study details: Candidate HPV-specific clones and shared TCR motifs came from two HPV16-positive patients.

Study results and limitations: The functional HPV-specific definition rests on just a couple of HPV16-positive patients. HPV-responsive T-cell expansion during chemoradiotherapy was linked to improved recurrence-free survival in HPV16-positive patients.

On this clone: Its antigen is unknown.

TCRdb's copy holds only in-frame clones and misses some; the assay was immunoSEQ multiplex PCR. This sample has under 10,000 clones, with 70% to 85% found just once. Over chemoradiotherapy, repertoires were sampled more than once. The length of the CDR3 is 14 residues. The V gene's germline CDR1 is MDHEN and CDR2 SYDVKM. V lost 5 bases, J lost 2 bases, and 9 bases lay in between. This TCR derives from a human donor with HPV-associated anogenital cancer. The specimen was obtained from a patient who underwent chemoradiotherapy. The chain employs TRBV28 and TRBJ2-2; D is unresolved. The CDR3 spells CASSQDGNTGELFF. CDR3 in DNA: TGTGCCAGCAGTCAGGACGGAAACACCGGGGAGCTGTTTTTT.